The T cell receptor beta chain under discussion was sequenced for a study of identical twins. This CDR3 spans 13 amino acids. Trimming removed 7 bases from V and 8 bases from J, with 17 bases in between. This clonotype came up many times. Template switching added a universal primer binding site, and final cDNA carried unique molecular identifiers. From the 5' RACE reads, TCRdb called clonotypes with MiXCR, one entry per CDR3 protein. The table lists roughly 690,000 distinct CDR3 sequences, 6% to 6.5% of them singletons. The rearrangement uses TRBV12-3 or TRBV12-4 and TRBJ1-2; D perhaps matches TRBD1 (5 bases). Sequencing was done on a sample of naive T cells sorted from blood. The receptor comes from a man between 18 and 35 years old in good health. In DNA, the CDR3 is TGTGCCAGCACCATCCAACAGGTCGGAGGCTACACCTTC. Its protein is CASTIQQVGGYTF.